One sample yielded the 10 T cell receptor beta chains listed below, sequenced in a study of OX40 agonist ivuxolimab in advanced cancers. The assay was immunoSEQ multiplex PCR, and TCRdb's table has in-frame clones only and misses some. The table records 90,000 to 120,000 clones, around 90% of them present only once. Specimen: CD4+ or CD8+ T cells sorted from blood, collected in a trial of the OX40 agonist ivuxolimab. All receptors derive from an adult with an advanced solid tumor such as melanoma, head and neck, liver or kidney cancer.

J is TRBJ2-2 and V is TRBV4-2, with a tentative D call TRBD1 (6 bases). The germline V gene has CDR1 LGHNA and CDR2 YNFKEQ. V was clipped by 6 bases and J by 0 bases, with 11 bases between them. The CDR3 contains 15 residues. CDR3 region: CASRTQGTNTGELFF. CDR3 DNA sequence: TGTGCCAGCAGAACACAGGGTACGAACACCGGGGAGCTGTTTTTT.

This chain uses TRBV18 with TRBJ2-1; 14 bases match TRBD2. The V gene's germline CDR1 is KGHSH and CDR2 LQKENI. The CDR3 loop spans 17 amino acids. V dropped 4 bases and J dropped 9; count of bases not matched to a gene: 11. The CDR3: CASSLGLAGGGPIEQFF. In DNA, the CDR3 is TGTGCCAGCTCACTTGGACTAGCGGGAGGAGGTCCTATTGAGCAGTTCTTC.

The chain has TRBV7-2 and TRBJ2-3, with 7 bases fitting TRBD1. Germline V gene lookup returns CDR1 SGHTA and CDR2 FQGNSA. This CDR3 region has 16 residues. J was trimmed by 3 bases and V by 2 bases; bases with no gene match: 8. The CDR3 here is CASSLWSTGRTDTQYF. CDR3 nucleotide sequence: TGTGCCAGCAGCTTATGGTCGACAGGGAGAACAGATACGCAGTATTTT.

The CDR3 protein is CASSLPYHMGTEAFF. In DNA, the CDR3 is TGTGCCAGCAGTTTACCATACCATATGGGAACTGAAGCTTTCTTT. The chain joins TRBV28 to TRBJ1-1; no clear D gene. The CDR3 contains 15 residues. V dropped 2 bases and J dropped 5 bases, with 15 bases sitting between them. CDR1 is MDHEN, CDR2 SYDVKM, per germline.

On this clone: Other DNA sequences in this sample translate to the same CDR3. This chain connects TRBV27 to TRBJ2-1; D gene uncertain. The CDR3 extends over 13 amino acids. V lost 5 bases and J lost 2, with 7 bases in between. Germline V lookup: CDR1 MNHEY, CDR2 SMNVEV (reference sequence). CDR3 residues: CASSPGPYNEQFF. DNA for the CDR3: TGTGCCAGCAGTCCCGGACCCTACAATGAGCAGTTCTTC.

This clone was found once. The chain joins TRBV5-6 to TRBJ1-1, with 9 bases matching TRBD1. Germline V lookup: CDR1 SGHDT, CDR2 YYEEEE. After removal of 0 bases from V and 10 bases from J, the junction contained 4 bases not matched to a gene. The CDR3 has 13 amino acids. The CDR3 here is CASSLVGTGRAFF. The CDR3 nucleotides are TGTGCCAGCAGCTTGGTAGGGACAGGGAGAGCTTTCTTT.

This clone was seen just once. The V call is TRBV19, the J call TRBJ1-5, with D unresolved. With 1 base removed from V and 5 bases from J, the gap between germline ends came to 3 bases. The V gene's germline CDR1 is LNHDA and CDR2 SQIVND (reference sequence). The CDR3 consists of 12 residues. This CDR3 reads CASSIVDQPQHF. Written as DNA, the CDR3 is TGTGCCAGTAGTATAGTCGATCAGCCCCAGCATTTT.

The chain employs TRBV5-1 and TRBJ2-7; 7 bases map to TRBD2. Germline V lookup: CDR1 SGHRS, CDR2 YFSETQ. J lost 2 bases, V lost 4 bases, and 9 bases had no gene match. The length of the CDR3 is 15 residues. The chain's CDR3 is CASSELAGSTYEQYF. The CDR3 DNA follows: TGCGCCAGCAGCGAGTTAGCGGGTTCTACCTACGAGCAGTACTTC.

This sequence joins TRBV9 and TRBJ2-3; 9 nucleotides align to TRBD2. CDR3 length: 16 residues. Germline-derived CDR1 and CDR2 are SGDLS and YYNGEE. V lost 0 bases and J lost 6; bases outside the gene matches: 8. The DNA for the CDR3 is TGTGCCAGCAGCGTAGCATTAGCGGGAGCGTGGGATACGCAGTATTTT. Its translation: CASSVALAGAWDTQYF.

V and J are TRBV29-1 and TRBJ2-1, with 8 positions matching TRBD1. Losses at the gene ends were 8 bases for V and 9 bases for J; bases not matched to a gene: 6. This CDR3 spans 11 amino acids. Germline V CDR1 and CDR2: SQVTM, ANQGSEA. This chain's CDR3 is CSLGQGGEQFF. The CDR3 nucleotides are TGCAGCCTCGGACAGGGAGGTGAGCAGTTCTTC.